These T cell receptor beta chains were read from a single sample in a study of shared clonotypes between healthy human individuals. The protocol was immunoSEQ multiplex PCR, while the TCRdb copy is restricted to in-frame clones and leaves out a portion. This sample has approximately 2,000,000 clones; roughly 95% occur once, and the top ten carry about 1.7%. The sequenced sample consisted of naive CD8+ T cells from PBMCs. Every receptor here comes from a young man in good health. Some clones in this sample may be carry-over from other donors' samples. CDR3s include the opening cysteine and the closing phenylalanine or tryptophan.

v_gene: TRBV7-9; CDR3aa: CASSPSQGDRPQYF
v_gene: TRBV7-9; CDR3aa: CASSLNLEQYF
v_gene: TRBV2; CDR3aa: CASMTPSSYNEQFF
v_gene: TRBV6-1; CDR3aa: CASSDYTF
v_gene: TRBV7-6; CDR3aa: CASSPSARLAYEQFF
v_gene: TRBV7-9; CDR3aa: CASRPGGSEGYTF
v_gene: TRBV13; CDR3aa: CASSFDRALEQYF
v_gene: TRBV9; CDR3aa: CASSGNRERAFF
v_gene: TRBV13; CDR3aa: CASSLGGARQGEQYF
v_gene: TRBV5-4; CDR3aa: CASSVPGLRYGEQFF
v_gene: TRBV27; CDR3aa: CASSFLREIGDTQYF
v_gene: TRBV28; CDR3aa: CASRRTGNTGELFF
v_gene: TRBV4-3; CDR3aa: CASSHRVGLSGARDTGELFF
v_gene: TRBV29-1; CDR3aa: CSAQIIDGYTF
v_gene: TRBV5-1; CDR3aa: CASTLGQGAYEQYF
v_gene: TRBV5-1; CDR3aa: CASSAGQGVETQYF
v_gene: TRBV2; CDR3aa: CASSESPSPKKLFF
v_gene: TRBV9; CDR3aa: CASSTRGMEANTEAFF
v_gene: TRBV27; CDR3aa: CASSFIGGVDEQYF
v_gene: TRBV27; CDR3aa: CASSSRTSGRSQNTGELFF
v_gene: TRBV7-9; CDR3aa: CASSLTGGIETQYF
v_gene: TRBV5-5; CDR3aa: CASSLAFGFSDIQYF
v_gene: TRBV7-2; CDR3aa: CASSLAYRDSPNTEAFF
v_gene: TRBV11-2; CDR3aa: CASSLGGGINNEQFF
v_gene: TRBV13; CDR3aa: CASSLENTGELFF
v_gene: TRBV28; CDR3aa: CASSPLPQGPGELFF
v_gene: TRBV7-9; CDR3aa: CASSSPGTSHNEQFF
v_gene: TRBV2; CDR3aa: CASIRTGSSYEQYF
v_gene: TRBV30; CDR3aa: CAWNLLVGDEQYF
v_gene: TRBV27; CDR3aa: CASSLRLGNQPQHF
v_gene: TRBV9; CDR3aa: CASSVGGPGYYGYTF
v_gene: TRBV27; CDR3aa: CASSLTGGPYNEQFF
v_gene: TRBV9; CDR3aa: CASSVAAGGGGANVLTF
v_gene: TRBV6-9; CDR3aa: CARGHASRGPVVWQYF
v_gene: TRBV7-9; CDR3aa: CASSTGRDSNEQFF
v_gene: TRBV5-8; CDR3aa: CASSFGRYNEQFF
v_gene: TRBV18; CDR3aa: CASSDRRGLDGYTF
v_gene: TRBV4-2; CDR3aa: CASSQETSGGLAKNIQYF
v_gene: TRBV7-3; CDR3aa: CASSSGSPYEQYF
v_gene: TRBV19; CDR3aa: CASSLDRRTQMNTEAFF
v_gene: TRBV14; CDR3aa: CASSQELRSEQYF
v_gene: TRBV5-5; CDR3aa: CASSLPGTGDEQFF
v_gene: TRBV12-5; CDR3aa: CASGLVGTSNEQFF
v_gene: TRBV9; CDR3aa: CASSVGWPKGTNEQFF
v_gene: TRBV9; CDR3aa: CASSVATSTDTQYF
v_gene: TRBV2; CDR3aa: CASSEDPRNTEAFF
v_gene: TRBV6-5; CDR3aa: CASSTQGPTEAFF
v_gene: TRBV15; CDR3aa: CAVGGETGDTQYF
v_gene: TRBV28; CDR3aa: CASSSGRRESTEAFF
v_gene: TRBV7-2; CDR3aa: CASSPGQGALNTEAFF
v_gene: TRBV5-1; CDR3aa: CASSVRGAPEAFF
v_gene: TRBV5-1; CDR3aa: CASSLGWDRGVYEQYF
v_gene: TRBV11-2; CDR3aa: CASSLDPTDTQYF
v_gene: TRBV27; CDR3aa: CASSTRAGGPRNEQFF
v_gene: TRBV6-6; CDR3aa: CASKLPGLFGEKLFF
v_gene: TRBV6-6; CDR3aa: CASSYTDRGSSYEQYF
v_gene: TRBV5-1; CDR3aa: CASSLGLVGGQSNQPQHF